Listed below are T cell receptor beta chains from one sample, sequenced in a study of CD8+CD57+ T cells in acquired aplastic anemia. TCRdb re-derived calls from the reads in MiXCR, one entry per CDR3 protein. The data show 150,000 or so distinct CDR3 sequences, 47% seen once. Sequenced: sorted CD4+, CD8+, or CD8+CD57+ T cells (not recorded which) from PBMCs. These receptors came from a human donor with aplastic anemia. Both conserved end residues are part of each CDR3. The D gene is left open where the match is weak. A clone size is listed for some rows: how often the clone was seen (once, few, many), or a class if it is expanded.

v_call: TRBV25-1
clone_size: .
d_call: .
j_call: TRBJ1-1
cdr3_nt: TGTGCCAGCAGTAACCGGGAAGGTGCTTTCTTT
cdr3_aa: CASSNREGAFF

v_call: TRBV7-9
clone_size: .
d_call: TRBD2
j_call: TRBJ2-7
cdr3_nt: TGTGCCAGCAGCCGTCAAACTAGCGGGAGGAGCGAGCAGTACTTC
cdr3_aa: CASSRQTSGRSEQYF

v_call: TRBV20-1
clone_size: .
d_call: TRBD2
j_call: TRBJ2-5
cdr3_nt: TGCAGTGCTCCCGTAGCGGGAGAGTCGGAAGAGACCCAGTACTTC
cdr3_aa: CSAPVAGESEETQYF

v_call: TRBV7-3
clone_size: .
d_call: .
j_call: TRBJ1-5
cdr3_nt: TGTGCCAGCAGTTCCCCCCCTCGGCCCCAGCATTTT
cdr3_aa: CASSSPPRPQHF

v_call: TRBV29-1
clone_size: .
d_call: TRBD1
j_call: TRBJ1-2
cdr3_nt: TGCAGCGTCCCGGGACAGGGGGCGGGTTATGGCTACACCTTC
cdr3_aa: CSVPGQGAGYGYTF

v_call: TRBV10-3
clone_size: .
d_call: TRBD1
j_call: TRBJ1-6
cdr3_nt: TGTGCCATCAGTGACCCCGGACAGGGTGATTCACCCCTCCACTTT
cdr3_aa: CAISDPGQGDSPLHF

v_call: TRBV29-1
clone_size: few
d_call: .
j_call: TRBJ1-1
cdr3_nt: TGCAGCGGGGAAGTTAACACTGAAGCTTTCTTT
cdr3_aa: CSGEVNTEAFF

v_call: TRBV5-4
clone_size: many
d_call: .
j_call: TRBJ1-1
cdr3_nt: TGTGCCAGCAGCTTTGGGATCTTGAACACTGAAGCTTTCTTT
cdr3_aa: CASSFGILNTEAFF

v_call: TRBV6-5
clone_size: many
d_call: TRBD2
j_call: TRBJ2-2
cdr3_nt: TGTGCCAGCAGTTATTTAGCGGGAGGAGGCACCGGGGAGCTGTTTTTT
cdr3_aa: CASSYLAGGGTGELFF

v_call: TRBV29-1
clone_size: .
d_call: TRBD1
j_call: TRBJ1-2
cdr3_nt: TGCAGCGCCGGCGGTGTCGACGGCACAGGGGGATTAGCTGGCTACACCTTC
cdr3_aa: CSAGGVDGTGGLAGYTF

v_call: TRBV5-1
clone_size: many
d_call: .
j_call: TRBJ1-5
cdr3_nt: TGCGCCAGCAGCTTTCCCAATAAGGACAGTAGCAATCAGCCCCAGCATTTT
cdr3_aa: CASSFPNKDSSNQPQHF

v_call: TRBV7-2
clone_size: few
d_call: .
j_call: TRBJ1-2
cdr3_nt: TGTGCCAGCAGCTTAGACAGGGTTTTAGGCTACACCTTC
cdr3_aa: CASSLDRVLGYTF

v_call: TRBV5-8
clone_size: .
d_call: TRBD1
j_call: TRBJ1-2
cdr3_nt: TGTGCCAGCAGCTCCGCAGGGACAGTAAACTATGGCTACACCTTC
cdr3_aa: CASSSAGTVNYGYTF

v_call: TRBV5-4
clone_size: few
d_call: .
j_call: TRBJ1-4
cdr3_nt: TGTGCCAGCAGCTTAGGGGTCGCCGAGCGGGACCAATATGAAAAACTGTTTTTT
cdr3_aa: CASSLGVAERDQYEKLFF

v_call: TRBV29-1
clone_size: .
d_call: .
j_call: TRBJ1-1
cdr3_nt: TGCAGCGTTGATCCGGGCGTTGAAGCTTTCTTT
cdr3_aa: CSVDPGVEAFF

v_call: TRBV29-1
clone_size: .
d_call: .
j_call: TRBJ1-1
cdr3_nt: TGCAGTAGCTTCCGACAATCTGAAGCTTTCTTT
cdr3_aa: CSSFRQSEAFF

v_call: TRBV20-1
clone_size: many
d_call: .
j_call: TRBJ2-7
cdr3_nt: TGCAGTGCTAGAGGGTGGTCGGGGGAGCAGTACTTC
cdr3_aa: CSARGWSGEQYF

v_call: TRBV24-1
clone_size: once
d_call: TRBD2
j_call: TRBJ2-1
cdr3_nt: TGTGCCACCAGTGATACTAAGCGGGAGCCCTACAATGAGCAGTTCTTC
cdr3_aa: CATSDTKREPYNEQFF

v_call: TRBV2
clone_size: .
d_call: .
j_call: TRBJ1-2
cdr3_nt: TGTGCCAGCAGTGAGTTAAAAGGTTTTGGTGGCTACACCTTC
cdr3_aa: CASSELKGFGGYTF

v_call: TRBV7-9
clone_size: .
d_call: .
j_call: TRBJ2-7
cdr3_nt: TGTGCCAGCAGCTTAGCTGGGACCTCAATCCACGAGCAGTACTTC
cdr3_aa: CASSLAGTSIHEQYF

v_call: TRBV25-1
clone_size: once
d_call: .
j_call: TRBJ1-3
cdr3_nt: TGTGCCAGCAGCCCCAGAGGGCCGAGCTCTGGAAACACCATATATTTT
cdr3_aa: CASSPRGPSSGNTIYF

v_call: TRBV19
clone_size: many
d_call: TRBD2
j_call: TRBJ2-1
cdr3_nt: TGTGCCAGTAGTCAGTCTAGCGGGAGTAATGAGCAGTTCTTC
cdr3_aa: CASSQSSGSNEQFF

v_call: TRBV19
clone_size: many
d_call: .
j_call: TRBJ2-7
cdr3_nt: TGTGCCAGTAGTCGGGGGTCGTACGAGCAGTACTTC
cdr3_aa: CASSRGSYEQYF

v_call: TRBV7-3
clone_size: many
d_call: .
j_call: TRBJ1-2
cdr3_nt: TGTGCCAGCAGCTTAACCGCCACGTCGGCTAACTATGGCTACACCTTC
cdr3_aa: CASSLTATSANYGYTF

v_call: TRBV5-4
clone_size: many
d_call: TRBD2
j_call: TRBJ2-7
cdr3_nt: TGTGCCAGCAGCCCCGGGAGCGGGAGTACCTACGAGCAGTACTTC
cdr3_aa: CASSPGSGSTYEQYF

v_call: TRBV29-1
clone_size: .
d_call: .
j_call: TRBJ1-1
cdr3_nt: TGCAGCGTTGCTGACAGCGTGAACACTGAAGCTTTCTTT
cdr3_aa: CSVADSVNTEAFF

v_call: TRBV20-1
clone_size: many
d_call: TRBD2
j_call: TRBJ2-5
cdr3_nt: TGCAGTGCCTGGACTAGCGGGGAGACCCAGTACTTC
cdr3_aa: CSAWTSGETQYF

v_call: TRBV2
clone_size: many
d_call: .
j_call: TRBJ1-1
cdr3_nt: TGTGCCAGCACGTTCCAAAGGGGGAACACTGAAGCTTTCTTT
cdr3_aa: CASTFQRGNTEAFF

v_call: TRBV7-2
clone_size: .
d_call: TRBD2
j_call: TRBJ2-5
cdr3_nt: TGTGCCAGCAGCTTACTAGCGGGGACCCAGTACTTC
cdr3_aa: CASSLLAGTQYF